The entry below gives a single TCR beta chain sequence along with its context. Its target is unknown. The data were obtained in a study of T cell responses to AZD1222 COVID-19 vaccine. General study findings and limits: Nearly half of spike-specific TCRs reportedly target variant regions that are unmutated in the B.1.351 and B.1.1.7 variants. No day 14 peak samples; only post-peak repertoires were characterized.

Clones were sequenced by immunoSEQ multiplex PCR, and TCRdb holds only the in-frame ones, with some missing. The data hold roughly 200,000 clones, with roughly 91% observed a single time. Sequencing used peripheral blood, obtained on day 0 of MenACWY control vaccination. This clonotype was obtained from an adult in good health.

The CDR3 DNA sequence: TGTGCCAGCAGTTTTGGACTAGCGGGGGGAAGCACAGATACGCAGTATTTT. This codes for CASSFGLAGGSTDTQYF. This chain joins TRBV27 and TRBJ2-3; TRBD2 agrees at 14 bases. V gave up 3 bases and J gave up 0 bases; unmatched junction bases: 2. The CDR3 length is 17 residues. Germline V gives CDR1 MNHEY, CDR2 SMNVEV (reference sequence).